These 18 T cell receptor beta chains were all obtained from the same sample, sequenced in a study of tumor-infiltrating lymphocytes in localized non-small cell lung cancer. Method: immunoSEQ multiplex PCR; TCRdb's copy keeps in-frame clones and lacks some. The sample has about 16,000 clones; 45% to 50% are singletons. The sequenced sample consisted of lung tumor tissue. These receptors were taken from a human donor with non-small cell lung cancer.

CDR3 sequence reads: CASRDRYGYTF. The CDR3 DNA reads TGTGCCAGCAGGGACAGGTATGGCTACACCTTC. The gene calls are TRBV2 and TRBJ1-2, with TRBD1 matching over 7 bases. V lost 6 bases, J lost 5 bases, and 0 bases stayed unmatched. Germline-derived CDR1 and CDR2 are SNHLY and FYNNEI. The CDR3 totals 11 residues.

The chain recombines TRBV6-6 with TRBJ2-7; no reliable D call. CDR1 and CDR2 from the germline V gene are MNHNY and SVGAGI (reference sequence). This CDR3 is 11 amino acids long. V was cut by 4 bases and J by 2 bases, with 3 bases left in between. The CDR3 DNA reads as TGTGCCAGCAGTTCCACCTACGAGCAGTACTTC. As protein: CASSSTYEQYF.

About this clone: A junction end diverges from the germline sequence, so it may reflect a read error. The chain is built from TRBV6-1 and TRBJ1-3; no firm D call. This CDR3 is 12 amino acids long. Germline-derived CDR1 and CDR2 are MNHNS and SASEGT. CDR3 nucleotide sequence: TGTGCCAGCAGTCCCACTGGAGACACCATATATTTT. It encodes CASSPTGDTIYF.

This clone is medium-sized in the sample. The V call is TRBV10-1, the J call TRBJ2-7; 11 nucleotides line up with TRBD2. The V gene end was trimmed by 3 bases and the J gene end by 5 bases; junction bases not matched to a gene: 6. CDR3 length: 15 residues. Germline-derived CDR1 and CDR2 are WNHNN and SYGVQD (reference sequence). This CDR3 reads CASSDLASGGNEQYF. The CDR3 DNA follows: TGCGCCAGCAGTGATTTGGCTAGCGGGGGGAACGAGCAGTACTTC.

The chain carries TRBV19 and TRBJ1-6, with 8 bases identical to TRBD1. J lost 9 bases, V lost 3 bases, and 7 bases had no gene match. CDR3 length: 15 amino acids. Germline V gene sequence: CDR1 LNHDA, CDR2 SQIVND (reference sequence). The CDR3 loop is CASSMQQGDGSPLHF. CDR3 nucleotides: TGTGCCAGTAGTATGCAACAGGGGGATGGTTCACCCCTCCACTTT.

In this sample, this clone turned up many times. This rearrangement joins TRBV4-2 to TRBJ2-2, with a possible D match to TRBD2 (5 bases). The CDR3 consists of 15 residues. V lost 6 bases, J lost 6 bases, and 17 bases lay in between. Per germline, CDR1 LGHNA and CDR2 YNFKEQ. CDR3 sequence reads: CASRVVSGSAGELFF. The DNA of the CDR3 is TGTGCCAGCAGGGTAGTTAGTGGGAGCGCCGGGGAGCTGTTTTTT.

The V gene is TRBV11-1, the J gene TRBJ2-7, with D possibly being TRBD1 or TRBD2 (5 bases each). The CDR3 length is 12 residues. V lost 3 bases to trimming and J lost 6 bases, with 9 bases between them. CDR1 is SGHAT and CDR2 is FQDESV in the germline V gene (reference sequence). The CDR3 nucleotides read TGTGCCAGCAGCTTGGGGGTGGGCGAGCAGTACTTC. It translates to CASSLGVGEQYF.

The chain has TRBV27 and TRBJ2-2, with unresolved D. Trimming pared 5 bases from V and 4 bases from J, leaving 14 bases between. This CDR3 has 15 residues. Germline assignment: CDR1 MNHEY and CDR2 SMNVEV (reference sequence). CDR3 DNA: TGTGCCAGCAGTCTAAGGGATTTAGGCACCGGGGAGCTGTTTTTT. It translates to CASSLRDLGTGELFF.

V usage is TRBV28 and J usage is TRBJ1-2; D may be TRBD1 (5 bases). V lost 6 bases and J 3 bases, leaving 8 bases between the germline ends. Germline V CDR1 and CDR2: MDHEN, SYDVKM. The CDR3 has 12 amino acids. CDR3 sequence: CASSVGDYGYTF. CDR3 nucleotides: TGTGCCAGCAGCGTAGGGGACTATGGCTACACCTTC.

The chain carries TRBV7-3 and TRBJ1-2; D gene uncertain. CDR3 length: 12 residues. Per the germline V gene, CDR1 is SGHTA and CDR2 is FQGTGA. The germline V and J ends were trimmed by 0 bases and 8 bases, with 7 bases remaining between them. Written as DNA, the CDR3 is TGTGCCAGCAGCTTAACCGGAGGAGGCTACACCTTC. Its translation is CASSLTGGGYTF.

The chain carries TRBV28 and TRBJ1-2; the D gene is possibly TRBD1 (5 bases). This CDR3 spans 17 amino acids. The V end lost 5 bases, the J end lost 2 bases, and 21 bases lay between the germline ends. The germline V gene encodes CDR1 MDHEN and CDR2 SYDVKM. The CDR3: CASSTRQKGPSNYGYTF. In nucleotides, the CDR3 is TGTGCCAGCAGTACCAGACAGAAAGGGCCCTCCAACTATGGCTACACCTTC.

This clone was counted only a few times. The chain joins TRBV19 to TRBJ2-5; 7 nucleotides align to TRBD1. This CDR3 is 12 amino acids long. V shed 3 bases and J 5 bases; nucleotides not matched to a gene: 0. Looked up from germline, CDR1 is LNHDA and CDR2 is SQIVND (reference sequence). The CDR3 loop reads CASSMTGETQYF. CDR3 nucleotide sequence: TGTGCCAGTAGTATGACAGGGGAGACCCAGTACTTC.

This clone was recorded a few times. The rearrangement uses TRBV20-1 and TRBJ1-2, with 7 nucleotides matching TRBD1. CDR3 length equals 11 residues. The J segment lost 4 bases and the V segment lost 4 bases, leaving 0 bases of the junction unmatched. The germline CDR1 and CDR2 sequences are DFQATT and SNEGSKA (reference sequence). The CDR3 coding sequence is TGCAGTGCTACAGGGGGCTATGGCTACACCTTC. Translating gives CSATGGYGYTF.

This clone was seen more than once but under ten times. The CDR3 loop reads CASSDRGVGTDTQYF. As DNA, the CDR3 is TGTGCCAGCAGCGATCGCGGGGTGGGCACAGATACGCAGTATTTT. The chain has TRBV9 and TRBJ2-3; a possible D gene is TRBD2 (6 bases). V was cut by 3 bases and J by 1 base, with 12 bases left in between. Looked up from germline, CDR1 is SGDLS and CDR2 is YYNGEE. This CDR3 region has 15 residues.

The rearrangement joins TRBV11-2 to TRBJ2-1; D may be TRBD1 (7 bases). This CDR3 is 16 amino acids long. Trimming shortened V by 0 bases and J by 10 bases, and 19 bases separated the two germline ends. CDR1 and CDR2 (germline): SGHAT, FQNNGV. CDR3 DNA sequence: TGTGCCAGCAGCTTAGAACTCGACGGCCCAGGGGGGGAGCAGTTCTTC. Protein: CASSLELDGPGGEQFF.

The V and J genes are TRBV9 and TRBJ2-3; 10 nucleotides agree with TRBD2. The trim removed 0 bases at V and 5 bases at J, leaving 6 bases unmatched. The CDR3 length is 16 residues. Germline V gene sequence: CDR1 SGDLS, CDR2 YYNGEE. The DNA for the CDR3 is TGTGCCAGCAGCGTAGTGCAAGCGGGGGGGCAAGATACGCAGTATTTT. Its protein product is CASSVVQAGGQDTQYF.

J is TRBJ2-7 and V is TRBV28; D is undetermined. V was clipped by 6 bases and J by 3 bases, with 18 bases between them. Germline CDR1 reads MDHEN; CDR2 reads SYDVKM. CDR3 length: 15 amino acids. This chain's CDR3 is CASSFLPLQYYEQYF. DNA for the CDR3: TGTGCCAGCAGCTTCCTTCCCCTACAGTACTACGAGCAGTACTTC.

The chain has TRBV27 and TRBJ1-1, with D uncertain. Germline CDR1 is MNHEY and CDR2 is SMNVEV (reference sequence). The CDR3 is 15 amino acids. V was pared by 2 bases and J by 0 bases, with 10 bases between. The CDR3 DNA is TGTGCCAGCAGTTTAAACCGTAATTTGAACACTGAAGCTTTCTTT. Residues: CASSLNRNLNTEAFF.